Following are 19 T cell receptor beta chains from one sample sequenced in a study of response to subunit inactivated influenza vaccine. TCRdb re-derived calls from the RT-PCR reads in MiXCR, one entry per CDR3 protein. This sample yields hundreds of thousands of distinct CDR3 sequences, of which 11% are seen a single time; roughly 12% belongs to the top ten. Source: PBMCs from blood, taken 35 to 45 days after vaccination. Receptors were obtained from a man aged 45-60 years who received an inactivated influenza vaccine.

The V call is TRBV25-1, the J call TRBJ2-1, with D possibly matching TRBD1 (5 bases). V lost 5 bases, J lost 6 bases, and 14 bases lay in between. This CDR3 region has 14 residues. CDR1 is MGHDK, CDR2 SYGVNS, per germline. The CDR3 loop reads CASSTGARSNEQFF. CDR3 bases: TGTGCCAGCAGTACTGGGGCCCGGAGCAATGAGCAGTTCTTC.

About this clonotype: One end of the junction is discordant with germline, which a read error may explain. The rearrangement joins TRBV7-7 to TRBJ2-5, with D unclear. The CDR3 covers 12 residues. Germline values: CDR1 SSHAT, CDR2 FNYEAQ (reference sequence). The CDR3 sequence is CASSEVGETQYF. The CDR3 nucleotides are TGTGCTAGCAGCGAAGTAGGGGAGACCCAGTACTTC.

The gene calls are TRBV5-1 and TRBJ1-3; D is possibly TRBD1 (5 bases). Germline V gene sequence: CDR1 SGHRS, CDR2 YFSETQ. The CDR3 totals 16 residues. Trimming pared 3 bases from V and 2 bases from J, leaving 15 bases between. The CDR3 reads CASSSGRGAPGNTIYF. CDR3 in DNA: TGCGCCAGCAGCTCGGGGCGAGGGGCTCCTGGAAACACCATATATTTT.

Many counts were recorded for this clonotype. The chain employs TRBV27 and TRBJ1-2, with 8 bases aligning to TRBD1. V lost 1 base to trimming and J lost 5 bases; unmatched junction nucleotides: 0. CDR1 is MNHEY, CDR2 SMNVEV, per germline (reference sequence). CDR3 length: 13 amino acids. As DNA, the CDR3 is TGTGCCAGCAGTTTATGGACAGGGTATGGCTACACCTTC. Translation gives CASSLWTGYGYTF.

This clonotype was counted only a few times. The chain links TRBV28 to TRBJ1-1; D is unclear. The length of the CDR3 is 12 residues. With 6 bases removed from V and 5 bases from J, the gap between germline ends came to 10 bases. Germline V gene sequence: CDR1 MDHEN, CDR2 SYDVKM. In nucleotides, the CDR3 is TGTGCCAGCAGCTCCATTCGGACTGAAGCTTTCTTT. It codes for CASSSIRTEAFF.

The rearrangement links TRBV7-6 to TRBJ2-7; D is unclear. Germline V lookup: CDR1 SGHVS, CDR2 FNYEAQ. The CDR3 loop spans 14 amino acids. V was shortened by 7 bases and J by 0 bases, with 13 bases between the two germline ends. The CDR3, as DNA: TGTGCCAGCACCCTGACCGAAAGCTCCTACGAGCAGTACTTC. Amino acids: CASTLTESSYEQYF.

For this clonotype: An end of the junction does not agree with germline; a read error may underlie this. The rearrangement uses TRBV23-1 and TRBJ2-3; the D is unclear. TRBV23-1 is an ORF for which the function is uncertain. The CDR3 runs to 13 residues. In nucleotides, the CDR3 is TGCGCCAGCAGTCAATTGATTCGTAATACGCAGAATTTT. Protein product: CASSQLIRNTQNF.

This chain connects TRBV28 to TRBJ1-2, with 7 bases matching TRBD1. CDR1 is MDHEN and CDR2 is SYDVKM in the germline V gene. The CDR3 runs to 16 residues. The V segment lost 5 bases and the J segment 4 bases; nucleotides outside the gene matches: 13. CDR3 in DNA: TGTGCCAGCAGTGCCCCGGGACAGTCCTTGGGCTATGGCTACACCTTC. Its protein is CASSAPGQSLGYGYTF.

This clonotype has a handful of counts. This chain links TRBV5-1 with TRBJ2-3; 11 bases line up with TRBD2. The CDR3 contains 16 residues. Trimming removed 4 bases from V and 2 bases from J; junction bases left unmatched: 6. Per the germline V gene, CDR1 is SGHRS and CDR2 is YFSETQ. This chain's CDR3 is CASSKSTSGDTDTQYF. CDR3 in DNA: TGCGCCAGCAGCAAGTCGACTAGCGGGGACACAGATACGCAGTATTTT.

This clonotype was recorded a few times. The CDR3 DNA reads as TGTGCCAGCACTACGTGGGGCGGCGAAAAACTGTTTTTT. Protein: CASTTWGGEKLFF. This chain joins TRBV12-3 or TRBV12-4 and TRBJ1-4, with D maybe TRBD1 (5 bases). The CDR3 spans 13 residues. The V end lost 7 bases, the J end lost 8 bases, and 14 bases lay between the germline ends.

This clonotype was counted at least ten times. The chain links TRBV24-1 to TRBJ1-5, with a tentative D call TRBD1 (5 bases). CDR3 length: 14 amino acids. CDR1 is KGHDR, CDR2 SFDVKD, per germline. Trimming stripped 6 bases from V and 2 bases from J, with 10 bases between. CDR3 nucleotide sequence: TGTGCCACCAGTACCGACAGTGGCAATCAGCCCCAGCATTTT. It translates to CATSTDSGNQPQHF.

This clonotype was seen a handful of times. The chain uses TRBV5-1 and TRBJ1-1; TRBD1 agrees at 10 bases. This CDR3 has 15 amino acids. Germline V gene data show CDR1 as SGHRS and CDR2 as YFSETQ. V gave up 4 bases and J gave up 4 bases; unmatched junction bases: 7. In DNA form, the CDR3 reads TGCGCCAGCAGCACCGGACAGGGGGAGGGCACTGAAGCTTTCTTT. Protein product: CASSTGQGEGTEAFF.

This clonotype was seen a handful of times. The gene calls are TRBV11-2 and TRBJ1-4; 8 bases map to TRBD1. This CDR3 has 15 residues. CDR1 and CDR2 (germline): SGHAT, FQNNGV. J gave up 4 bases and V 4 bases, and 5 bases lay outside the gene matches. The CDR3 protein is CASSWSGGYNEKLFF. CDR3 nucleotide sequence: TGTGCCAGCAGCTGGTCAGGGGGCTATAATGAAAAACTGTTTTTT.

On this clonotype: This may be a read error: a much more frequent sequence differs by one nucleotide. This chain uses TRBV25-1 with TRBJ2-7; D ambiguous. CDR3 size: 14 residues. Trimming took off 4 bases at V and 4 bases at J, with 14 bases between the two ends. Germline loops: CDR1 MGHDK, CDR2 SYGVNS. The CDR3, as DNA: TGTGCCAGCAGTGGACGATGGGCATGGTACGAGCAGTACTTC. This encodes CASSGRWAWYEQYF.

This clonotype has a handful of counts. CDR3 region: CATSDFRGTEAFF. The CDR3 DNA follows: TGTGCCACCAGTGATTTTAGGGGTACTGAAGCTTTCTTT. This sequence joins TRBV24-1 and TRBJ1-1; a possible D gene is TRBD1 (5 bases). Per germline, CDR1 KGHDR and CDR2 SFDVKD. V lost 1 base and J lost 5, with 7 bases in between. The CDR3 consists of 13 residues.

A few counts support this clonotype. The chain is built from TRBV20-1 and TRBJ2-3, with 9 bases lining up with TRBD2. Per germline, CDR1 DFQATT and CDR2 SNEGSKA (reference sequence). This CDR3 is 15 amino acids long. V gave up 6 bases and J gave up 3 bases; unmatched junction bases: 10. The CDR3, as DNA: TGCAGTGCACTATTGGCGGGAGGGATGACAGATACGCAGTATTTT. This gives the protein CSALLAGGMTDTQYF.

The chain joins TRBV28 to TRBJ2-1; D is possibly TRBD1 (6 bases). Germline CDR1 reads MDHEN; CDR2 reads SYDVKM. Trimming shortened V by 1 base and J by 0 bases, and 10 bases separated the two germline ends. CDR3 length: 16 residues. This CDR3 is CASSLSWDISYNEQFF. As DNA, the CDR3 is TGTGCCAGCAGTTTATCTTGGGACATCTCCTACAATGAGCAGTTCTTC. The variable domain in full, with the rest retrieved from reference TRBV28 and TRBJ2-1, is DVKVTQSSRYLVKRTGEKVFLECVQDMDHENMFWYRQDPGLGLRLIYFSYDVKMKEKGDIPEGYSVSREKKERFSLILESASTNQTSMYLCASSLSWDISYNEQFFGPGTRLTVL.

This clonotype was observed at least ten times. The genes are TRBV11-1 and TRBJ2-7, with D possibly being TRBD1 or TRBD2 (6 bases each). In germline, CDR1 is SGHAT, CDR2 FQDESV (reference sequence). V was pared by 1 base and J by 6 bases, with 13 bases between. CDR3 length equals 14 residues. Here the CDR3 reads CASSLGSQGGEQYF. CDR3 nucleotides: TGTGCCAGCAGCTTAGGATCACAGGGAGGCGAGCAGTACTTC.

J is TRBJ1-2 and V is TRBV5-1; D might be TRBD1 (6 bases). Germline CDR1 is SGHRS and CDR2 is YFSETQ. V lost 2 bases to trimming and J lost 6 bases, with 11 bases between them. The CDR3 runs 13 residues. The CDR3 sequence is CASSFAGEDGYTF. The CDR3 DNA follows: TGCGCCAGCAGCTTCGCAGGGGAGGATGGCTACACCTTC.